This TCR beta chain was sequenced for a study of cytomegalovirus exposure and HLA in healthy donors. Broader study findings: The classifier reportedly diagnosed cytomegalovirus status with high sensitivity and specificity. In an earlier analysis, in around 590 donors, most V segments appeared productive either ~90% or ~30% of the time. Presence/absence analyses rested on an assumption that sequencing depth was roughly uniform across donors.

Healthy bone marrow donors made up the donors. The CDR3 contains 16 residues. Per germline, CDR1 SEHNR and CDR2 FQNEAQ (reference sequence). V gave up 5 bases and J gave up 1 base, with 14 bases separating them. Both 60 Vbeta primers and 13 Jbeta primers went into the PCR. Clones were sequenced by immunoSEQ multiplex PCR, and TCRdb holds only the in-frame ones, with some missing. This table holds some 180,000 clones, about 9% found once. Concerning this clone: The antigen remains undetermined.

The material sequenced was PBMCs. The chain links TRBV7-9 to TRBJ1-4; D unclear. This clonotype originated in a woman aged 25 to 45 in good health and CMV-seropositive. The CDR3 nucleotides are TGTGCCAGCAGCATACCGGTCGGGGAAACTAATGAAAAACTGTTTTTT. Protein product: CASSIPVGETNEKLFF.